This record covers a single T cell receptor beta chain. The sample originates from a study of shared clonotypes between healthy human individuals. A CD45RA-negative memory subset and a CD45RA+ naive subset were separated from the CD4+ cells. This CDR3 region has 14 residues. Germline V CDR1 and CDR2: GTSNPN, SVGIG (reference sequence). V lost 0 bases, J lost 9 bases, and 12 bases lay in between. Only in-frame clones appear in the TCRdb table, and some are missing; sequencing was by immunoSEQ multiplex PCR. Of over 2 million clones listed, 85% to 95% are singletons. The V and J genes are TRBV30 and TRBJ1-6, with D uncertain. The source is a man aged 18 to 30 in good health. Sequencing was performed on naive CD4+ T cells sorted from blood. Indicated subset: CD45RA+ positively selected. The CDR3 region has the DNA TGTGCCTGGAGTGTAAGGAAGATGGGTTCACCCCTCCACTTT. Amino acid sequence: CAWSVRKMGSPLHF.